The 6 T cell receptor beta chains below come from one sample, sequenced in a study of blood T cell repertoires in COVID-19. The method was immunoSEQ multiplex PCR; TCRdb's version includes in-frame clones alone and lacks a portion of them. The repertoire holds more than 200,000 clones, with 80% to 90% as singletons. The sample was peripheral blood. Receptors were obtained from a woman between 45 and 65 years old with acute or convalescent COVID-19.

The V call is TRBV6-1, the J call TRBJ1-1, with a possible D match to TRBD1 (5 bases). In germline, CDR1 is MNHNS, CDR2 SASEGT. Trimming pared 2 bases from V and 6 bases from J, leaving 28 bases between. The CDR3 is made up of 19 amino acids. This CDR3 is CASSESSPGPREGASEAFF. CDR3 coding DNA: TGTGCCAGCAGTGAAAGTTCTCCCGGCCCCAGGGAGGGAGCATCTGAAGCTTTCTTT.

The chain recombines TRBV21-1 with TRBJ1-1; TRBD1, the D gene given by the table, was not confirmed from the DNA. TRBV21-1 is a pseudogene locus. The CDR3 runs to 16 residues. The DNA for the CDR3 is TGTGCCAGCAGCACCTTCTCCGGACACCAGAACACTGAAGCTTTCTTT. Protein: CASSTFSGHQNTEAFF.

The CDR3 DNA reads as TGTGCCAGCAGTTTGGGGGGAGGGCCCCACAATGAGCAGTTCTTC. It specifies CASSLGGGPHNEQFF. The gene calls are TRBV28 and TRBJ2-1; 7 bases fit TRBD2. CDR3 length: 15 residues. Per the germline V gene, CDR1 is MDHEN and CDR2 is SYDVKM. Trimming cost V 3 bases and J 5 bases; bases outside gene matches: 7.

V gene TRBV18 combines with J gene TRBJ2-1; 15 bases agree with TRBD2. Trimming at V came to 0 bases and at J to 7 bases, leaving 4 bases not matched to a gene. This CDR3 spans 17 amino acids. Germline lookup yields CDR1 KGHSH and CDR2 LQKENI. The CDR3 spells CASSPPGTSGGLNEQFF. Written as DNA, the CDR3 is TGTGCCAGCTCACCACCAGGGACTAGCGGGGGGCTGAATGAGCAGTTCTTC.

CDR3 protein: CASSLRSGGQTDTQYF. The CDR3 coding sequence is TGCGCCAGCAGCTTGAGAAGCGGGGGGCAGACAGATACGCAGTATTTT. The chain uses TRBV5-1 and TRBJ2-3; 9 bases map to TRBD2. Germline loops: CDR1 SGHRS, CDR2 YFSETQ. With 1 base clipped from V and 3 bases from J, the junction kept 6 bases outside the gene matches. The CDR3 has 16 amino acids.

This chain connects TRBV3-1 (or the pseudogene TRBV3-2) to TRBJ1-2; D gene uncertain. This CDR3 comprises 16 residues. V was shortened by 3 bases and J by 11 bases, with 25 bases between the two germline ends. Germline loops: CDR1 LGHDT, CDR2 YNNKEL (reference sequence). The CDR3 here is CASSQHPFRAGSGYTF. The CDR3 coding sequence is TGTGCCAGCAGCCAGCATCCTTTTCGGGCCGGAAGCGGGTACACCTTC.